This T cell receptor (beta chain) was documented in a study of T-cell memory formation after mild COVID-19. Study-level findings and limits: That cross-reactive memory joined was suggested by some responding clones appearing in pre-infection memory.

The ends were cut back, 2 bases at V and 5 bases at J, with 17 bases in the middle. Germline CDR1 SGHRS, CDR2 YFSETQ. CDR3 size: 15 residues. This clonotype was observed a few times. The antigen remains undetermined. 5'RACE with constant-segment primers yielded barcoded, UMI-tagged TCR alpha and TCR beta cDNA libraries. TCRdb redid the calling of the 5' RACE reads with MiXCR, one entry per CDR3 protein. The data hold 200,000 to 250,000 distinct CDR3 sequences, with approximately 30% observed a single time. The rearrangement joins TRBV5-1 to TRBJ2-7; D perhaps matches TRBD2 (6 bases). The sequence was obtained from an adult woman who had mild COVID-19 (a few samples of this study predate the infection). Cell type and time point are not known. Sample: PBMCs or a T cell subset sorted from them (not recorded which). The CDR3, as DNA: TGCGCCAGCAGCTTCGCCGGGACTGGGGAGGACGAGCAGTACTTC. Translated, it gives CASSFAGTGEDEQYF. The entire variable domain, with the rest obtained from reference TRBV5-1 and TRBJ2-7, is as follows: KAGVTQTPRYLIKTRGQQVTLSCSPISGHRSVSWYQQTPGQGLQFLFEYFSETQRNKGNFPGRFSGRQFSNSRSEMNVSTLELGDSALYLCASSFAGTGEDEQYFGPGTRLTVT.